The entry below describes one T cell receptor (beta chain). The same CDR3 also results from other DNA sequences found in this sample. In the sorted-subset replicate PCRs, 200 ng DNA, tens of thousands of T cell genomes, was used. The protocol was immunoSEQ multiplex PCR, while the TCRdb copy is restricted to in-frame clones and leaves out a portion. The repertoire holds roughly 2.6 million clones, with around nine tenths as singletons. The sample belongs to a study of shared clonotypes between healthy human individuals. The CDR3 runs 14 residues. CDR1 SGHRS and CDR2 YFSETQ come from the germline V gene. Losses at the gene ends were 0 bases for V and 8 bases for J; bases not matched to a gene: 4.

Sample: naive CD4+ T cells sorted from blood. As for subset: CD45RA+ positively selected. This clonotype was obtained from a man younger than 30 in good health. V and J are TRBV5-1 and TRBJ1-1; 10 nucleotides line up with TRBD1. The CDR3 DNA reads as TGCGCCAGCAGCTTGGAAGGGACAGGGGCCGAAGCTTTCTTT. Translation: CASSLEGTGAEAFF. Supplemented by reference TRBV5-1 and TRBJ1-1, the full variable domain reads KAGVTQTPRYLIKTRGQQVTLSCSPISGHRSVSWYQQTPGQGLQFLFEYFSETQRNKGNFPGRFSGRQFSNSRSEMNVSTLELGDSALYLCASSLEGTGAEAFFGQGTRLTVV.